Shown below are 5 T cell receptor beta chains from a single sample sequenced in a study of blood T cell repertoires in COVID-19. The assay was immunoSEQ multiplex PCR, and TCRdb's table has in-frame clones only and misses some. The sample lists more than 60,000 clones, around 89% occurring once. Sample: peripheral blood. All receptors come from a man aged 50-60 years with acute or convalescent COVID-19.

V usage is TRBV27 and J usage is TRBJ1-1; D unresolved. Trimming cost V 5 bases and J 2 bases, with 15 bases left between them. This CDR3 contains 15 residues. In germline, CDR1 is MNHEY, CDR2 SMNVEV (reference sequence). CDR3 amino acids: CASSPQSAINTEAFF. The CDR3 bases are TGTGCCAGCAGTCCTCAAAGTGCGATAAACACTGAAGCTTTCTTT.

The gene calls are TRBV6-4 and TRBJ2-7; 9 bases line up with TRBD1. Germline CDR1 MRHNA, CDR2 SNTAGT. The CDR3 sequence is 16 residues long. Losses at the gene ends were 6 bases for V and 2 bases for J; bases not matched to a gene: 11. The CDR3 sequence: CASRGLPGQGAYEQYF. CDR3 sequence (DNA): TGTGCCAGCAGGGGGTTACCGGGACAGGGTGCCTACGAGCAGTACTTC.

The V call is TRBV30, the J call TRBJ1-5, with D perhaps TRBD1 (5 bases). CDR1 is GTSNPN, CDR2 SVGIG, per germline (reference sequence). Trimming removed 4 bases from V and 4 bases from J, with 17 bases in between. This CDR3 is 15 amino acids long. In DNA, the CDR3 is TGTGCCTGGACCCCCCCGGGGGGGTCGAATCAGCCCCAGCATTTT. It yields the protein CAWTPPGGSNQPQHF.

This chain uses TRBV9 with TRBJ2-3, with 9 nucleotides matching TRBD1. The J segment lost 4 bases and the V segment lost 7 bases, leaving 7 bases of the junction unmatched. The CDR3 contains 14 residues. Germline V gene data show CDR1 as SGDLS and CDR2 as YYNGEE. CDR3: CASARQGVADTQYF. The DNA for the CDR3 is TGTGCCAGCGCGCGACAGGGGGTTGCAGATACGCAGTATTTT.

This sequence joins TRBV10-3 and TRBJ2-5; TRBD1 matches at 7 bases. The germline V gene encodes CDR1 ENHRY and CDR2 SYGVKD. The CDR3 has 15 amino acids. V was clipped by 0 bases and J by 5 bases; unmatched bases: 6. The CDR3: CAISESDRTTETQYF. The CDR3, as DNA: TGTGCCATCAGTGAGTCGGACAGGACCACGGAGACCCAGTACTTC.